Presented here are 12 T cell receptor beta chains from one specimen sequenced in a study of blood T cells in healthy people across ages. It was with a sample-barcoded 5' primer and a J-beta primer mix that a second PCR of roughly 6 to 11 cycles was run. TCRdb recomputed calls from the 5' RACE reads with MiXCR, one row per CDR3 protein. This table has 600,000 or so distinct CDR3 sequences, about 30% appearing once. Input material: blood. The receptors were sampled from a woman older than 75 in good health.

This clonotype occurred many times. The rearrangement joins TRBV6-2 or TRBV6-3 to TRBJ2-7; D not certain. Trimming pared 8 bases from V and 2 bases from J, leaving 16 bases between. CDR1 and CDR2 from the germline V gene are MNHEY and SVGEGT. The CDR3 spans 14 residues. This chain's CDR3 is CASRTPVNTYEQYF. CDR3 bases: TGTGCCAGCCGTACCCCCGTGAATACCTACGAGCAGTACTTC.

This chain uses TRBV5-6 with TRBJ2-3; 9 bases are a match to TRBD2. V was clipped by 4 bases and J by 0 bases; unmatched bases: 3. Germline assignment: CDR1 SGHDT and CDR2 YYEEEE. This CDR3 is 15 amino acids long. This chain's CDR3 is CASSGSGRSTDTQYF. In nucleotides, the CDR3 is TGTGCCAGCAGCGGTAGCGGGAGAAGCACAGATACGCAGTATTTT.

About this clonotype: One base away lies a much larger clone, so this may be a sequencing read error. The rearrangement joins TRBV7-3 to TRBJ2-6, with TRBD1 identical over 8 bases. Trimming cost V 5 bases and J 4 bases; bases outside gene matches: 10. CDR3 length equals 17 residues. Looked up from germline, CDR1 is SGHTA and CDR2 is FQGTGA. CDR3 DNA: TGTGCCAGCAGCCCGCACGGCAGGGGGCGAGGGGCCAACGTCCTGACTTTC. Its protein is CASSPHGRGRGANVLTF.

The rearrangement joins TRBV6-1 to TRBJ1-5; D may be TRBD1 (6 bases). The germline CDR1 and CDR2 sequences are MNHNS and SASEGT. The CDR3 runs 15 residues. V was pared by 3 bases and J by 0 bases, with 9 bases between. CDR3 residues: CASSEGAISNQPQHF. The CDR3 DNA reads TGTGCCAGCAGTGAGGGGGCGATTAGCAATCAGCCCCAGCATTTT.

The chain uses TRBV6-1 and TRBJ2-4; 7 bases match TRBD2. Germline CDR1 and CDR2: MNHNS and SASEGT. This CDR3 has 19 amino acids. V dropped 4 bases and J dropped 0; count of bases not matched to a gene: 15. CDR3 sequence (DNA): TGTGCCAGCAGTGGGGGGGGGTCCCTCATCCGGCTAGCCAAAAACATTCAGTACTTC. Translation: CASSGGGSLIRLAKNIQYF.

CDR3 DNA: TGTGCCAGCAGCCAAGAGGGAGGGCGAGTTGGCTATGGCTACACCTTC. Its protein is CASSQEGGRVGYGYTF. The V call is TRBV4-2, the J call TRBJ1-2; no clear D. This CDR3 is built from 16 residues. Germline CDR1 is LGHNA and CDR2 is YNFKEQ. V was shortened by 0 bases and J by 4 bases, with 15 bases between the two germline ends.

Only one count was recorded for this clonotype. J is TRBJ2-3 and V is TRBV11-3, with 8 bases fitting TRBD1. V lost 7 bases, J lost 0 bases, and 6 bases stayed unmatched. From germline, CDR1 is SGHNT and CDR2 YENEEA. The CDR3 covers 15 residues. The CDR3 here is CASIPRQGSTDTQYF. The CDR3 DNA reads TGTGCCAGCATCCCACGACAGGGGAGCACAGATACGCAGTATTTT.

There are many counts of this clonotype. The rearrangement joins TRBV4-3 to TRBJ2-5; a possible D gene is TRBD2 (5 bases). Trimming cost V 3 bases and J 5 bases, with 10 bases left between them. The CDR3 has 13 residues. CDR1 is LGHNA and CDR2 is YSLEER in the germline V gene. The chain's CDR3 is CASSHTSEETQYF. Here the CDR3 DNA reads TGCGCCAGCAGCCATACTAGTGAGGAGACCCAGTACTTC.

Points on this clonotype: This may be a read error: a much more frequent sequence differs by one nucleotide. The chain uses TRBV2 and TRBJ2-3; 7 bases fit TRBD1. The CDR3 contains 15 residues. The germline V gene has CDR1 SNHLY and CDR2 FYNNEI. V was pared by 4 bases and J by 3 bases, with 7 bases of the junction left unmatched. The CDR3 loop is CASSVNRGMTDTQYF. Written as DNA, the CDR3 is TGTGCCAGCAGTGTGAACAGGGGAATGACAGATACGCAGTATTTT.

This clonotype was recorded only once. The rearrangement links TRBV27 to TRBJ1-2, with D possibly being TRBD1 (6 bases). Per germline, CDR1 MNHEY and CDR2 SMNVEV (reference sequence). The CDR3 is 14 residues long. The V gene lost 11 bases and the J gene lost 0 bases, with 16 bases spanning the gap. CDR3 in DNA: TGTGCCGGCACTCCGACAGGCACTAACTATGGCTACACCTTC. Translation: CAGTPTGTNYGYTF.

There are many counts of this clonotype. The V gene is TRBV5-1, the J gene TRBJ2-7, with D perhaps matching TRBD2 (7 bases). Trimming left V 4 bases short and J 5 bases short, with 16 bases between. The CDR3 covers 14 residues. Per the germline V gene, CDR1 is SGHRS and CDR2 is YFSETQ. The CDR3 loop reads CASSTYRAGDEQYF. The DNA of the CDR3 is TGCGCCAGCAGCACCTACAGGGCGGGGGACGAGCAGTACTTC.

This clonotype was picked up a small number of times. It may be a read error: a sequence one base away is much more abundant. The J gene is TRBJ2-7, the V gene TRBV6-5; no definite D call. Trimming took off 5 bases at V and 7 bases at J, with 24 bases between the two ends. CDR3 length: 16 amino acids. Germline V gene sequence: CDR1 MNHEY, CDR2 SVGAGI. The CDR3 coding sequence is TGTGCCAGCAGTCCTACCGGACGGAGAGTTTACAATGAGCAGTACTTC. Amino acids: CASSPTGRRVYNEQYF.